The present T cell receptor (beta chain) was sequenced within a study of Graves' ophthalmopathy and Graves' hyperthyroidism (dated by TCRdb to 2017 to 2018). For the wider study: Peripheral blood was collected at initial diagnosis, before any treatment. In more than five hyperthyroidism patients, T-cell repertoires of thyroid tissue and blood were compared. For independent validation, a separate cohort was made up of 18 hyperthyroidism patients plus 17 patients who later progressed from hyperthyroidism to ophthalmopathy. Once sampling was done, hyperthyroidism patients were given methimazole at a starting dose of 30 mg daily, while ophthalmopathy patients were given high-dose intravenous methylprednisolone. In total, around 140 blood samples were TCR-sequenced: 43 ophthalmopathy, approximately 80 hyperthyroidism and some 17 hyperthyroidism-to-ophthalmopathy patients. TCR beta repertoire signatures were used to distinguish Graves' ophthalmopathy from Graves' hyperthyroidism and to predict progression to ophthalmopathy. The 95 to 100 discovery patients were divided at random into training and test sets in a 7:3 ratio. To explore V-J signatures distinguishing ophthalmopathy from hyperthyroidism, a discovery set of more than 95 patients (about 44 ophthalmopathy, about 57 stable hyperthyroidism) was enrolled.

Including cysteine and phenylalanine, the CDR3 has 16 amino acids. The DNA shown is the 48-base CDR3, in frame from base 1. V is pruned by 8 bases and J by 6 bases, leaving 14 bases of the junction without a gene match. In the germline V gene, CDR1 corresponds to MDHEN and CDR2 to SYDVKM. Points the paper makes about the study in general: No statistical method was used to predetermine the sample size, and group allocation was not hidden from the investigators. In validation, the model predicted ophthalmopathy progression with more than 70% sensitivity and around 72% specificity; around twelve predicted patients were CT-confirmed with GO in a median of around 6 months. The 13-signature model separated ophthalmopathy from stable hyperthyroidism with 85% to 90% sensitivity and about 81% specificity in cross-validation, and 80%/75% in the test set. Among expanded thyroid clonotypes with frequency above 0.001, most also showed up in blood, which suggests that blood repertoires may reflect the thyroid immune response.

For repertoire sequencing, the TCR beta CDR3 regions were amplified from RNA transcripts. The first round of RT-PCR was done with HTBI primers and the Qiagen OneStep RT-PCR kit, and was followed by a second round of multiplex PCR, then size selection and purification. The libraries underwent paired-end sequencing with 100 bp reads on an Illumina HiSeq2000. From the authors' description of their analysis: SOAPnuke was used for read processing, and reads with adapters, uncalled bases, a mean Phred below 15, or no exact constant-primer or identifier match were discarded. COPE v1.2.5 was used to merge high-quality paired reads. Each unique nucleotide sequence was defined as a clonotype, and clonotypes were aligned to IMGT TRB V, D and J references with MiTCR v1.1. The analysis was limited to V-J combinations with a frequency above 0.0001, which together covered 99.2% of the repertoires. For each V-J combination, a TCR clonal expansion and chaos score was defined as the ratio of F50 clonal expansion to chaos observed in the TCRdist matrix. Welch's t-statistics and random forest were used to narrow the features down to about a dozen V-J combinations, which were then fed into a naive Bayes classifier. Thyroid-blood repertoire similarity was quantified with the Morisita-Horn index. The public reads were reprocessed in TCRdb via fastp at Q25 and MiXCR, keeping in-frame beta chains. Here each entry gathers all rows of one CDR3 protein and keeps the most common genes and DNA. The V and J calls follow TCRdb's processing rather than the paper's. The sample includes hundreds of thousands of distinct CDR3 sequences, with around 20% observed a single time. The leading ten clones occupy roughly 3% of the sample.

This clonotype was detected ten times or more. What antigen it recognizes has not been identified. Per-nucleotide qualities are absent, and no much larger clonotype sits a single base away. A patient counted as having stable hyperthyroidism if there was no progression to ophthalmopathy within 18 months of follow-up. Hyperthyroidism patients were newly diagnosed, were aged 18 to 65 years, and had a disease duration under 2 months. Patients with other autoimmune diseases, uncontrolled infections, pregnancy or lactation were excluded. Clinical symptoms, serum thyroxine, TRAb, thyroid ultrasound and orbital computed tomography formed the basis of the diagnosis. PBMCs were isolated from roughly 10 ml of fresh peripheral blood by Ficoll-Paque density gradient centrifugation. Total RNA was extracted using Trizol reagent, and RNA quality was checked on an Agilent 2100 Bioanalyzer.

The TCR originated in a woman between 18 and 30 years old with stable Graves' hyperthyroidism. Donor details come from another sample of the same person, matched by shared clones. Rearrangement joined TRBV28 to TRBJ2-2; TRBD1 fits 8 bases in the junction. Specimen: peripheral blood. Here the CDR3 is given as CASGIDRGKMAGELFF. The nucleotides read TGTGCCAGCGGTATCGACAGGGGAAAAATGGCCGGGGAGCTGTTTTTT.